The 15 T cell receptor beta chains given below trace back to one sample, sequenced in a study of early T cells in non-severe SARS-CoV-2 infection. A single record per CDR3 protein comes from TCRdb applying MiXCR to the 5' RACE reads. Altogether tens of thousands of distinct CDR3 sequences are present, 3% to 4.5% being singletons, with the ten largest covering 9% to 10%. The sequencing sample was made of whole blood. The receptors come from an adult who was a healthcare worker with PCR-confirmed SARS-CoV-2 infection or an uninfected control (not recorded which).

Concerning this clonotype: A much larger clonotype is one base distant, so this may be a read error. The chain links TRBV2 to TRBJ2-5; D gene unclear. The V gene lost 7 bases and the J gene lost 7 bases, with 10 bases spanning the gap. The germline CDR1 and CDR2 sequences are SNHLY and FYNNEI. The CDR3 is made up of 11 amino acids. CDR3 protein: CASKVSVTQYF. CDR3 DNA sequence: TGTGCCAGCAAGGTTTCGGTGACCCAGTACTTC.

Only a few counts were recorded for this clonotype. The chain couples TRBV20-1 to TRBJ2-1; TRBD1 matches at 7 bases. From germline, CDR1 is DFQATT and CDR2 SNEGSKA (reference sequence). V was pared by 5 bases and J by 5 bases, with 12 bases of the junction left unmatched. CDR3 length: 15 residues. This CDR3 reads CSAPDPGQFNNEQFF. The CDR3 DNA reads as TGCAGTGCTCCCGATCCGGGACAGTTCAACAATGAGCAGTTCTTC.

This clonotype came up many times. The chain has TRBV7-2 and TRBJ2-6; TRBD1 might be the D (6 bases). The ends were cut back, 2 bases at V and 12 bases at J, with 8 bases in the middle. The germline V gene encodes CDR1 SGHTA and CDR2 FQGNSA. CDR3 length equals 12 residues. The CDR3 DNA follows: TGTGCCAGCAGCTTAACAGGGCCCGTCCTGACTTTC. This gives the protein CASSLTGPVLTF.

This clonotype was recorded many times. The chain combines TRBV11-1 with TRBJ2-5, with D possibly being TRBD2 (5 bases). This CDR3 is built from 16 residues. The V gene's germline CDR1 is SGHAT and CDR2 FQDESV (reference sequence). The V and J ends lost 5 bases and 5 bases respectively, with 21 bases between them. Here the CDR3 reads CASSHRRALIQETQYF. For the CDR3, the DNA is TGTGCCAGCAGCCACCGGCGGGCTCTCATTCAGGAGACCCAGTACTTC. The entire variable domain, with the rest obtained from reference TRBV11-1 and TRBJ2-5, is as follows: EAEVAQSPRYKITEKSQAVAFWCDPISGHATLYWYRQILGQGPELLVQFQDESVVDDSQLPKDRFSAERLKGVDSTLKIQPAELGDSAMYLCASSHRRALIQETQYFGPGTRLLVL.

This clonotype was counted many times. The CDR3: CASSTGDQPQHF. The CDR3 coding sequence is TGTGCCAGCAGCACAGGGGATCAGCCCCAGCATTTT. This sequence joins TRBV7-6 and TRBJ1-5, with 7 bases lining up with TRBD1. The CDR3 runs 12 residues. Germline V gene data show CDR1 as SGHVS and CDR2 as FNYEAQ. V lost 5 bases, J lost 5 bases, and 0 bases stayed unmatched.

The chain combines TRBV5-1 with TRBJ2-7; weak D call: TRBD2 (6 bases). Per the germline V gene, CDR1 is SGHRS and CDR2 is YFSETQ. The CDR3 covers 15 residues. V was pared by 5 bases and J by 2 bases, with 17 bases between. CDR3 nucleotides: TGCGCCAGCAGTCCAGAGGGACTCCGAGCCTACGAGCAGTACTTC. This translates into CASSPEGLRAYEQYF. The variable domain in full, completed from reference TRBV5-1 and TRBJ2-7, reads KAGVTQTPRYLIKTRGQQVTLSCSPISGHRSVSWYQQTPGQGLQFLFEYFSETQRNKGNFPGRFSGRQFSNSRSEMNVSTLELGDSALYLCASSPEGLRAYEQYFGPGTRLTVT.

This clonotype came up many times. The chain joins TRBV10-3 to TRBJ2-3; TRBD2 might be the D (6 bases). Germline CDR1 ENHRY, CDR2 SYGVKD. V lost 3 bases to trimming and J lost 1 base, with 11 bases between them. CDR3 size: 15 residues. The DNA for the CDR3 is TGTGCCATCAGTGATCCTGGGACTCGCACAGATACGCAGTATTTT. It translates to CAISDPGTRTDTQYF.

This clonotype was found many times. J is TRBJ2-7 and V is TRBV29-1; possibly TRBD1 for D (6 bases). This CDR3 comprises 13 residues. Germline CDR1 SQVTM, CDR2 ANQGSEA. Trimming left V 4 bases short and J 7 bases short, with 17 bases between. The CDR3 loop is CSVGDIQTEEQYF. CDR3 bases: TGCAGCGTTGGGGACATCCAAACGGAGGAGCAGTACTTC.

This clonotype was recorded at least ten times. V usage is TRBV7-8 and J usage is TRBJ2-7; 8 positions match TRBD1. CDR1 and CDR2 (germline): SGHVS, FQNEAQ. The CDR3 extends over 16 amino acids. V shed 0 bases, J shed 4 bases, and the junction held 8 bases outside the gene matches. The CDR3 sequence: CASSLALGQVTYEQYF. The DNA for the CDR3 is TGTGCCAGCAGCTTAGCGCTGGGACAGGTAACATACGAGCAGTACTTC.

This clonotype is medium-sized. This sequence joins TRBV7-2 and TRBJ2-3, with TRBD2 matching 8 bases. J was trimmed by 2 bases and V by 3 bases; bases with no gene match: 7. The CDR3 is 16 residues long. Looked up from germline, CDR1 is SGHTA and CDR2 is FQGNSA. The CDR3 DNA sequence: TGTGCCAGCAGCTTTGAAGGGACTAGGCCCACAGATACGCAGTATTTT. It yields the protein CASSFEGTRPTDTQYF.

This clonotype was found many times. The rearrangement joins TRBV5-1 to TRBJ2-3; TRBD1 might be the D (6 bases). Germline CDR1 and CDR2: SGHRS and YFSETQ. CDR3 length: 16 residues. V gave up 4 bases and J gave up 1 base, with 16 bases separating them. The CDR3 is CASSSSSTGRTDTQYF. DNA of the CDR3: TGCGCCAGCAGCAGCTCCTCGACAGGTCGCACAGATACGCAGTATTTT.

This clonotype rates as medium-sized. V usage is TRBV27 and J usage is TRBJ1-6; D is undetermined. Germline V gives CDR1 MNHEY, CDR2 SMNVEV (reference sequence). The CDR3 runs 17 residues. V lost 6 bases, J lost 0 bases, and 15 bases lay in between. This CDR3 is CASSSSTIRSYNSPLHF. The CDR3 bases are TGTGCCAGCAGCAGCTCAACTATCCGCTCCTATAATTCACCCCTCCACTTT.

Many counts were recorded for this clonotype. The gene calls are TRBV7-2 and TRBJ2-1, with TRBD2 matching 7 bases. CDR3 length: 16 amino acids. The V segment lost 5 bases and the J segment 2 bases; nucleotides outside the gene matches: 9. Germline V CDR1 and CDR2: SGHTA, FQGNSA. The CDR3 here is CASSRAGLPPYNEQFF. CDR3 in DNA: TGTGCCAGCAGCCGAGCGGGACTACCCCCCTACAATGAGCAGTTCTTC.

The table lists this clonotype with many counts. The chain carries TRBV6-1 and TRBJ2-7, with D unresolved. V was cut by 2 bases and J by 0 bases, with 5 bases left in between. The CDR3 sequence is 13 residues long. Looked up from germline, CDR1 is MNHNS and CDR2 is SASEGT. Written as DNA, the CDR3 is TGTGCCAGCAGTGAACAGGTCTCCTACGAGCAGTACGTC. This translates into CASSEQVSYEQYV.

The table lists this clonotype with many counts. This rearrangement joins TRBV28 to TRBJ1-2; D remains unclear. The V end was cut by 2 bases, the J end by 1 base, with 11 bases between. Germline V lookup: CDR1 MDHEN, CDR2 SYDVKM. The CDR3 covers 15 residues. CDR3: CASSLQTKLNYGYTF. CDR3 DNA sequence: TGTGCCAGCAGTTTACAGACCAAGCTTAACTATGGCTACACCTTC.